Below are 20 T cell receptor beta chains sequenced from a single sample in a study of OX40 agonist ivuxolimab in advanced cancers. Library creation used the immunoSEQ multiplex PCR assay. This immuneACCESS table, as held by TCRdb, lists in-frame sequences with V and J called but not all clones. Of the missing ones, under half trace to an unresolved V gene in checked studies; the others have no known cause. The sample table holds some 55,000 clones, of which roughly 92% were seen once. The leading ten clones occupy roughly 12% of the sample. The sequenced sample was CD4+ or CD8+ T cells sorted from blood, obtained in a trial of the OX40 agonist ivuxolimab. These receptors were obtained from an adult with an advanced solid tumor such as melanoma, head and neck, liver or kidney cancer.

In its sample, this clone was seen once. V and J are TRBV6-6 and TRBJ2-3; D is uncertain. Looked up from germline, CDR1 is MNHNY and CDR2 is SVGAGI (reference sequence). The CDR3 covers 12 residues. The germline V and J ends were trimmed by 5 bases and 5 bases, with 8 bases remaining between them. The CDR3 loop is CASSRVRDTQYF. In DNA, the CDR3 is TGTGCCAGCAGTAGGGTAAGAGATACGCAGTATTTT.

CDR3 bases: TGTGCCAGCAGCCCTCTCCCGGACACCAAAAACATTCAGTACTTC. It specifies CASSPLPDTKNIQYF. The chain carries TRBV6-5 and TRBJ2-4, with D possibly being TRBD1 (5 bases). CDR1 is MNHEY and CDR2 is SVGAGI in the germline V gene. Trimming pared 6 bases from V and 2 bases from J, leaving 14 bases between. The CDR3 sequence is 15 residues long.

CDR3 DNA: TGTGCCAGTACGCGGGGCCCTAACTATGGCTACACCTTC. Amino acids: CASTRGPNYGYTF. The V gene is TRBV19, the J gene TRBJ1-2; the D gene is possibly TRBD1 (5 bases). V dropped 7 bases and J dropped 0 bases, with 9 bases sitting between them. This CDR3 contains 13 residues. Per the germline V gene, CDR1 is LNHDA and CDR2 is SQIVND (reference sequence).

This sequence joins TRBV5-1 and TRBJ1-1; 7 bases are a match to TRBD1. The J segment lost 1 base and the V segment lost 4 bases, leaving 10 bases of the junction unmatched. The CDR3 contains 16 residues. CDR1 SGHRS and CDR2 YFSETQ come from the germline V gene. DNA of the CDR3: TGCGCCAGCAGCCCCGCGCCGGGACAGAAGAACACTGAAGCTTTCTTT. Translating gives CASSPAPGQKNTEAFF. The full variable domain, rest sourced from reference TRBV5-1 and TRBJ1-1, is KAGVTQTPRYLIKTRGQQVTLSCSPISGHRSVSWYQQTPGQGLQFLFEYFSETQRNKGNFPGRFSGRQFSNSRSEMNVSTLELGDSALYLCASSPAPGQKNTEAFFGQGTRLTVV.

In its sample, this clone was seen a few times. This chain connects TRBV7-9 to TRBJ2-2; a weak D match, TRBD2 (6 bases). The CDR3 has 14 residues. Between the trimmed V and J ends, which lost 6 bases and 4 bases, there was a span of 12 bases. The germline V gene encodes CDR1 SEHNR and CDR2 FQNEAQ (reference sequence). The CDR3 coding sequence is TGTGCCAGCAGGAAAGGGCGGGGCACCGGGGAGCTGTTTTTT. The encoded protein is CASRKGRGTGELFF.

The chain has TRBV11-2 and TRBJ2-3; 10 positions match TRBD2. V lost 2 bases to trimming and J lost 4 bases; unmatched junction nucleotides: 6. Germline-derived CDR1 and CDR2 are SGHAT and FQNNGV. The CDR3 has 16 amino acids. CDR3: CASSLMSGRGADTQYF. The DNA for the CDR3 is TGTGCCAGCAGCTTAATGAGCGGGAGGGGGGCAGATACGCAGTATTTT.

The CDR3 region has the DNA TGCGCCAGCAGCTTGCAGGGACAGGGGGTGCAGTACTTC. Its translation: CASSLQGQGVQYF. The chain has TRBV5-1 and TRBJ2-5, with 11 bases fitting TRBD1. The CDR3 is 13 amino acids. V gave up 1 base and J gave up 11 bases; unmatched junction bases: 4. The germline V gene has CDR1 SGHRS and CDR2 YFSETQ.

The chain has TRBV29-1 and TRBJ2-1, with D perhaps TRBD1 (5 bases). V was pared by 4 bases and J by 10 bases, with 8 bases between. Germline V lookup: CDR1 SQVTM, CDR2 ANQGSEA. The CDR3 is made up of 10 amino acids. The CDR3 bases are TGCAGCGTTGGGACATCCGAGCAGTTCTTC. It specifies CSVGTSEQFF.

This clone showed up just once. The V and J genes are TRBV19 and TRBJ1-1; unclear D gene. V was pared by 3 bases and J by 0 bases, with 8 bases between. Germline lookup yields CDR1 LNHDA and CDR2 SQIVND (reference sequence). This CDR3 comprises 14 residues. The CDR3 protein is CASSISSLNTEAFF. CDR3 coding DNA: TGTGCCAGTAGTATCAGTAGCTTGAACACTGAAGCTTTCTTT.

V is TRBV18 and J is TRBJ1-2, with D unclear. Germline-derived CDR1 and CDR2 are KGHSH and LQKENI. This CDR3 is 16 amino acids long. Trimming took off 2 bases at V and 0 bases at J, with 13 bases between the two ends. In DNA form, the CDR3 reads TGTGCCAGCTCACCAGGGGTCGGAATTTCTAACTATGGCTACACCTTC. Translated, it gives CASSPGVGISNYGYTF.

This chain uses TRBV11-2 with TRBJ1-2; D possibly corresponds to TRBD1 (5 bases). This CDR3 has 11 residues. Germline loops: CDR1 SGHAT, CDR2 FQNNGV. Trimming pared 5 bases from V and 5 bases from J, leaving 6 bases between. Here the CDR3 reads CASSPGYGYTF. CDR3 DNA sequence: TGTGCCAGCAGCCCAGGGTATGGCTACACCTTC.

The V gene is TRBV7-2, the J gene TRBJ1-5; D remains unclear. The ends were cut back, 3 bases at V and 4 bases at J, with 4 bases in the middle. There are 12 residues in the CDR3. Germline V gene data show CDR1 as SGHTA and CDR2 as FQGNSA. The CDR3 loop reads CASSFQNQPQHF. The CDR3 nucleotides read TGTGCCAGCAGCTTTCAAAATCAGCCCCAGCATTTT.

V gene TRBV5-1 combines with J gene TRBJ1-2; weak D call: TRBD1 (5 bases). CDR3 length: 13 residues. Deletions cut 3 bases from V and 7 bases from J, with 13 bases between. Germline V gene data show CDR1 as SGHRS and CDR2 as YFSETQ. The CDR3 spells CASSYGANAGYTF. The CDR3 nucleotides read TGCGCCAGCAGCTACGGGGCCAATGCTGGCTACACCTTC.

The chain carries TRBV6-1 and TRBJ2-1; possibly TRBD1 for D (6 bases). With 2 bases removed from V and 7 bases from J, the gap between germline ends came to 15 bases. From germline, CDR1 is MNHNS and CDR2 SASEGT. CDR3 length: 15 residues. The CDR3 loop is CASSEHRAPGNEQFF. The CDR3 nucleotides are TGTGCCAGCAGTGAACACAGGGCGCCGGGGAATGAGCAGTTCTTC.

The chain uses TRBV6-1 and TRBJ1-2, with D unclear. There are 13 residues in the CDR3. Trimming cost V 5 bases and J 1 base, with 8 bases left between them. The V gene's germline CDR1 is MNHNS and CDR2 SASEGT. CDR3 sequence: CASSPELNYGYTF. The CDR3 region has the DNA TGTGCCAGCAGTCCCGAGCTTAACTATGGCTACACCTTC.

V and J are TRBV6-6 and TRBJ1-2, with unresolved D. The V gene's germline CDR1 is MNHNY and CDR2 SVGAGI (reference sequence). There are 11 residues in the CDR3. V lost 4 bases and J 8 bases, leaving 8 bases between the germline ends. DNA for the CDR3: TGTGCCAGCAGTTCGAATTTGGGCTACACCTTC. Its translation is CASSSNLGYTF.

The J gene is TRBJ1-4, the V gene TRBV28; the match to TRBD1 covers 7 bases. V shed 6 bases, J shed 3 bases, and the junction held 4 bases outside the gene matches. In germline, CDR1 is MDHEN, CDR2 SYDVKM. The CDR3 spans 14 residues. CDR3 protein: CASSRDSANEKLFF. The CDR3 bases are TGTGCCAGCAGCCGGGACAGTGCTAATGAAAAACTGTTTTTT.

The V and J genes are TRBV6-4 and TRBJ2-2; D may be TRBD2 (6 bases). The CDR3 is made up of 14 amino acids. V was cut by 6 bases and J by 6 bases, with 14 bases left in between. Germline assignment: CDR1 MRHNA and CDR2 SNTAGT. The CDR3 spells CASSTSLGAGELFF. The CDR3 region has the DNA TGTGCCAGCAGCACTAGCCTCGGGGCCGGGGAGCTGTTTTTT.

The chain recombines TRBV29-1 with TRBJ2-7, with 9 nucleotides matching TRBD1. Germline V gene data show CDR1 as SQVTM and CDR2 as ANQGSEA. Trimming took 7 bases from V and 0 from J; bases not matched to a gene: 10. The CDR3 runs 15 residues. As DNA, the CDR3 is TGCAGCGCCCTGAGGGGGACAGGGTACTCCTACGAGCAGTACTTC. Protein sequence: CSALRGTGYSYEQYF.

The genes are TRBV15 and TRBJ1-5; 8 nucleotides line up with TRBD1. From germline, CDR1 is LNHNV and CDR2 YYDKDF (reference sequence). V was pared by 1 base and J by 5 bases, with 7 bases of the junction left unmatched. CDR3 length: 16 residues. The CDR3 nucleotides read TGTGCCACCAGCAGAGGAGCGGCAGGGGGCTATCAGCCCCAGCATTTT. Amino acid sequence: CATSRGAAGGYQPQHF.